This T cell receptor (beta chain) was obtained from a study of identical twins. Study results and caveats: Because invariant MAIT and iNKT cells could be present, zero-insertion analyses could be partly confounded. Excess low generation probability was seen in twin-shared out-of-frame alpha sequences. Memory repertoires showed no such pattern, whereas abundant cord blood beta clonotypes carried fewer insertions.

Template switching created a universal primer site, and the cDNA included unique molecular identifiers. TCRdb re-called the 5' RACE reads with MiXCR, one entry per CDR3 protein. The sample has fewer than 450,000 distinct CDR3 sequences, roughly 9% seen once. The CDR3 totals 15 residues. Germline CDR1 LGHDT, CDR2 YNNKEL (reference sequence). V gave up 0 bases and J gave up 3 bases; unmatched junction bases: 4. On this clonotype itself: Its antigen is undetermined. A much larger clonotype is one base distant, so this may be a read error.

Sequences were obtained from naive T cells sorted from blood. The sequence came from a woman between 50 and 59 years old in good health. The chain combines TRBV3-1 with TRBJ1-1, with 7 bases aligning to TRBD1. CDR3 in amino acids: CASSQERQGDTEAFF. The CDR3 coding sequence is TGTGCCAGCAGCCAAGAGCGACAGGGCGACACTGAAGCTTTCTTT.